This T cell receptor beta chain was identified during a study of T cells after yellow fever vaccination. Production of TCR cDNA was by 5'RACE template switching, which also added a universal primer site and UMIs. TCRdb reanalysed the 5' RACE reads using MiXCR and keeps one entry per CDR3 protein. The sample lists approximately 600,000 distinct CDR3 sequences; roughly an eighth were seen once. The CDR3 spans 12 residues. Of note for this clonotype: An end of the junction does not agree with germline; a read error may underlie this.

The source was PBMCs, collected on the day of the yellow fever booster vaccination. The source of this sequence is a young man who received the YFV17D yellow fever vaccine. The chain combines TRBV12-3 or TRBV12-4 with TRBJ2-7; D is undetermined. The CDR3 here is CASSLGQAPLTF. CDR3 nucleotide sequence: TGTGCCAGCAGTTTAGGGCAGGCTCCCCTGACCTTC.